The rows below give T cell receptor beta chains drawn from one sample of a study of control samples from healthy donors and cancer patients. The assay was immunoSEQ multiplex PCR, and TCRdb's table has in-frame clones only and misses some. The sample consists of approximately 72,000 clones, approximately 91% of them appearing once. Sequences were obtained from blood. The receptors come from a man aged 50-60 years in good health. Each CDR3 is given with its conserved first and last residue.

j_call v_call cdr3_aa
TRBJ1-3 TRBV6-5 CASSYDTGLSGNTIYF
TRBJ2-7 TRBV7-2 CASSLTPRGSYEQYF
TRBJ2-6 TRBV9 CASSRQTGANVLTF
TRBJ2-1 TRBV11-3 CASSLANGADSSYNEQFF
TRBJ1-2 TRBV7-9 CASSLGGWGYTF
TRBJ2-5 TRBV2 CASSVGQGQETQYF
TRBJ1-2 TRBV14 CASSPRAGDYGYTF
TRBJ1-1 TRBV4-3 CASSQYRDTEAFF
TRBJ2-2 TRBV19 CASSRGLAGVHTGELFF
TRBJ2-7 TRBV11-2 CASSRSYEQYF
TRBJ1-3 TRBV7-2 CASSSSSGNTIYF
TRBJ2-7 TRBV30 CAWSGRTGRYEQYF
TRBJ2-7 TRBV18 CASSPPPGRLSSYEQYF
TRBJ1-2 TRBV14 CASSPRDKMDGYTF
TRBJ2-2 TRBV19 CATRTSGAVGELFF